The 28 T cell receptor beta chains below all came from one sample that was sequenced in a study of cytomegalovirus exposure and HLA in healthy donors. Use of 60 Vbeta and 13 Jbeta primers characterized the PCR. The protocol was immunoSEQ multiplex PCR, while the TCRdb copy is restricted to in-frame clones and leaves out a portion. The table lists under 150,000 clones, over 60% of them singletons, with under 7.5% in the top ten. Sequenced input: PBMCs. The source of these receptors is a man aged 35-49 years in good health and CMV-seropositive.

Note on this clone: A junction end diverges from the germline sequence, so it may reflect a read error. The rearrangement joins TRBV7-7 to TRBJ2-2, with a possible D match to TRBD2 (7 bases). The CDR3 covers 15 residues. CDR1 and CDR2 (germline): SSHAT, FNYEAQ (reference sequence). Here the CDR3 reads CASSHGGRLDGELFF. CDR3 in DNA: TGTGCTAGCAGCCACGGGGGGCGTTTGGACGGGGAGCTGTTTTTT.

This chain joins TRBV7-8 and TRBJ2-7, with TRBD1 matching over 7 bases. Germline assignment: CDR1 SGHVS and CDR2 FQNEAQ. The ends lost 5 bases at V and 0 bases at J; junction bases unmatched: 7. This CDR3 has 15 residues. The CDR3 region is CASSGWDSSSYEQYF. CDR3 bases: TGTGCCAGCAGCGGATGGGACAGCAGCTCCTACGAGCAGTACTTC. Drawing the rest from reference TRBV7-8 and TRBJ2-7, the complete variable domain is GAGVSQSPRYKVAKRGQDVALRCDPISGHVSLFWYQQALGQGPEFLTYFQNEAQLDKSGLPSDRFFAERPEGSVSTLKIQRTQQEDSAVYLCASSGWDSSSYEQYFGPGTRLTVT.

The rearrangement joins TRBV4-3 to TRBJ2-1, with a possible D match to TRBD2 (5 bases). Germline V CDR1 and CDR2: LGHNA, YSLEER. V was clipped by 4 bases and J by 8 bases, with 15 bases between them. This CDR3 is 14 amino acids long. The CDR3 loop is CASSRRTRGDEQFF. The DNA for the CDR3 is TGCGCCAGCAGCCGCAGGACTCGGGGAGATGAGCAGTTCTTC.

V and J are TRBV30 and TRBJ1-1; 7 bases are a match to TRBD1. V shed 7 bases, J shed 6 bases, and the junction held 8 bases outside the gene matches. The CDR3 is 12 residues long. Germline CDR1 reads GTSNPN; CDR2 reads SVGIG (reference sequence). CDR3 in DNA: TGTGCCTCGGTGACAGGGTATGCTGAAGCTTTCTTT. This encodes CASVTGYAEAFF.

This rearrangement joins TRBV7-8 to TRBJ2-1, with 9 bases lining up with TRBD2. The V gene's germline CDR1 is SGHVS and CDR2 FQNEAQ. The CDR3 loop spans 18 amino acids. J lost 2 bases, V lost 5 bases, and 13 bases had no gene match. CDR3 in amino acids: CASSRNPSGTWAYNEQFF. The DNA for the CDR3 is TGTGCCAGCAGCCGCAACCCTAGCGGGACGTGGGCCTACAATGAGCAGTTCTTC.

The V and J genes are TRBV6-5 and TRBJ1-4; D possibly corresponds to TRBD1 (5 bases). Per the germline V gene, CDR1 is MNHEY and CDR2 is SVGAGI. CDR3 length: 15 residues. Trimming took off 6 bases at V and 3 bases at J, with 14 bases between the two ends. The CDR3 region has the DNA TGTGCCAGCAGGAAGAAGGGGTTTTCTAATGAAAAACTGTTTTTT. Its protein is CASRKKGFSNEKLFF.

Details on this clone: Sequence at one end of the junction differs from germline and may be a read error. V and J are TRBV7-7 and TRBJ2-2; 10 nucleotides agree with TRBD1. The CDR3 has 14 amino acids. The germline gives CDR1 SSHAT, CDR2 FNYEAQ (reference sequence). CDR3 loop: CASSLRTGGGELFF. As DNA, the CDR3 is TGTGCTAGCAGCTTAAGGACAGGGGGCGGGGAGCTGTTTTTT. Full variable domain (outside the CDR3, taken from reference TRBV7-7 and TRBJ2-2): GAGVSQSPRYKVTKRGQDVTLRCDPISSHATLYWYQQALGQGPEFLTYFNYEAQPDKSGLPSDRFSAERPEGSISTLTIQRTEQRDSAMYRCASSLRTGGGELFFGEGSRLTVL.

V is TRBV19 and J is TRBJ2-1; possibly TRBD2 for D (6 bases). CDR3 length: 16 amino acids. The germline V gene encodes CDR1 LNHDA and CDR2 SQIVND (reference sequence). The V gene lost 3 bases and the J gene lost 0 bases, with 12 bases spanning the gap. The DNA of the CDR3 is TGTGCCAGTAGTATGGAGAGGGAGGTCTCCTACAATGAGCAGTTCTTC. This codes for CASSMEREVSYNEQFF.

CDR3 region: CASSGGDRVRSGYTF. The CDR3 DNA is TGTGCCAGCAGTGGGGGGGACAGGGTAAGAAGCGGCTACACCTTC. This chain uses TRBV6-6 with TRBJ1-2; 9 nucleotides align to TRBD1. Trimming took 5 bases from V and 8 from J; bases not matched to a gene: 12. The germline V gene has CDR1 MNHNY and CDR2 SVGAGI (reference sequence). CDR3 size: 15 residues.

The chain uses TRBV4-1 and TRBJ1-1, with TRBD1 as a possible D gene (5 bases). Trimming removed 1 base from V and 2 bases from J, with 14 bases in between. The CDR3 is 16 amino acids. The V gene's germline CDR1 is MGHRA and CDR2 YSYEKL. The CDR3 spells CASSQGTRQINTEAFF. The CDR3 bases are TGCGCCAGCAGCCAAGGCACAAGACAGATAAACACTGAAGCTTTCTTT.

This rearrangement joins TRBV4-2 to TRBJ2-1; D may be TRBD2 (6 bases). The V end lost 0 bases, the J end lost 2 bases, and 17 bases lay between the germline ends. The CDR3 covers 18 residues. Germline CDR1 reads LGHNA; CDR2 reads YNFKEQ. The CDR3 nucleotides are TGTGCCAGCAGCCAAGATTCGGGCACTAGCCAGACCTACAATGAGCAGTTCTTC. This encodes CASSQDSGTSQTYNEQFF.

The rearrangement uses TRBV2 and TRBJ1-1, with a tentative D call TRBD1 (5 bases). This CDR3 region has 14 residues. Germline V gene lookup returns CDR1 SNHLY and CDR2 FYNNEI. With 2 bases removed from V and 6 bases from J, the gap between germline ends came to 13 bases. This CDR3 reads CASSERAGKSEAFF. The DNA for the CDR3 is TGTGCCAGCAGTGAAAGGGCAGGGAAGTCTGAAGCTTTCTTT. Looking up the rest from reference TRBV2 and TRBJ1-1 gives the full variable domain: EPEVTQTPSHQVTQMGQEVILRCVPISNHLYFYWYRQILGQKVEFLVSFYNNEISEKSEIFDDQFSVERPDGSNFTLKIRSTKLEDSAMYFCASSERAGKSEAFFGQGTRLTVV.

For the CDR3, the DNA is TGTGCCAGCAGCTCCGAGGTGTACCAAGAGACCCAGTACTTC. Amino acids: CASSSEVYQETQYF. The chain employs TRBV5-4 and TRBJ2-5, with D unresolved. The germline V gene has CDR1 SGHNT and CDR2 YYREEE (reference sequence). The CDR3 has 14 residues. V was clipped by 3 bases and J by 0 bases, with 9 bases between them.

The rearrangement joins TRBV7-8 to TRBJ1-1; TRBD1 matches at 8 bases. The CDR3 has 12 residues. The junction had 0 bases not matched to a gene; V was cut back by 5 bases and J by 4 bases. CDR1 is SGHVS, CDR2 FQNEAQ, per germline. The CDR3 protein is CASSTGGTEAFF. The CDR3 coding sequence is TGTGCCAGCAGCACAGGGGGCACTGAAGCTTTCTTT.

This CDR3 reads CASSLEGGGANVLTF. In nucleotides, the CDR3 is TGTGCCAGCTCCCTCGAGGGAGGGGGGGCCAACGTCCTGACTTTC. The chain employs TRBV18 and TRBJ2-6, with TRBD2 identical over 7 bases. Trimming took 6 bases from V and 4 from J; bases not matched to a gene: 6. The length of the CDR3 is 15 residues. Germline loops: CDR1 KGHSH, CDR2 LQKENI.

The chain recombines TRBV13 with TRBJ2-1; TRBD2 aligns across 10 bases. Trimming at V came to 7 bases and at J to 10 bases, leaving 7 bases not matched to a gene. This CDR3 spans 13 amino acids. Per germline, CDR1 PRHDT and CDR2 FYEKMQ (reference sequence). CDR3 bases: TGTGCCAGCATAGAGCGGGGGGGCAGGGAGCAGTTCTTC. It codes for CASIERGGREQFF.

The V call is TRBV6-5, the J call TRBJ2-7; 9 bases map to TRBD2. V was clipped by 7 bases and J by 0 bases; unmatched bases: 7. From germline, CDR1 is MNHEY and CDR2 SVGAGI. The CDR3 loop spans 15 amino acids. The CDR3 region has the DNA TGTGCCAGCATTGGGTTTAGCGGGAGCTCCTACGAGCAGTACTTC. Amino acid sequence: CASIGFSGSSYEQYF.

Concerning this clone itself: This CDR3 is also generated by other DNA sequences in the sample. The gene calls are TRBV29-1 and TRBJ1-1; D uncertain. The CDR3 is 10 residues long. Trimming stripped 6 bases from V and 5 bases from J, with 7 bases between. CDR1 and CDR2 from the germline V gene are SQVTM and ANQGSEA. The CDR3 DNA follows: TGCAGCGTGAGGGATACTGAAGCTTTCTTT. Residues: CSVRDTEAFF.

This rearrangement joins TRBV15 to TRBJ1-2, with a possible D match to TRBD1 (6 bases). The CDR3 is 20 residues long. V was pared by 2 bases and J by 2 bases, with 27 bases between. Germline V gene sequence: CDR1 LNHNV, CDR2 YYDKDF (reference sequence). The CDR3 DNA is TGTGCCACCAGCAGACGTTACGATTCAATCGAGGACAGCCTGAACTATGGCTACACCTTC. Translating it yields CATSRRYDSIEDSLNYGYTF.

This clone came up once. V is TRBV7-6 and J is TRBJ2-7, with 9 bases fitting TRBD1. The ends lost 3 bases at V and 2 bases at J; junction bases unmatched: 2. CDR1 SGHVS and CDR2 FNYEAQ come from the germline V gene. This CDR3 has 14 residues. As DNA, the CDR3 is TGTGCCAGCAGCTTTGGACAGGGGACCTACGAGCAGTACTTC. As protein: CASSFGQGTYEQYF.

V gene TRBV28 combines with J gene TRBJ1-1; weak D call: TRBD1 (6 bases). V was shortened by 2 bases and J by 1 base, with 11 bases between the two germline ends. The germline V gene has CDR1 MDHEN and CDR2 SYDVKM. The CDR3 spans 15 residues. CDR3 amino acids: CASSLGQQPNTEAFF. The CDR3 DNA sequence: TGTGCCAGCAGTTTAGGACAGCAACCGAACACTGAAGCTTTCTTT.

This chain joins TRBV29-1 and TRBJ1-5; D might be TRBD1 (6 bases). The CDR3 length is 14 residues. CDR1 and CDR2 (germline): SQVTM, ANQGSEA. The germline V and J ends were trimmed by 5 bases and 4 bases, with 15 bases remaining between them. CDR3 residues: CSVREGGGNQPQHF. In nucleotides, the CDR3 is TGCAGCGTTCGAGAAGGGGGTGGGAATCAGCCCCAGCATTTT.

The gene calls are TRBV7-9 and TRBJ1-2; possible D gene TRBD1, 6 bases. From germline, CDR1 is SEHNR and CDR2 FQNEAQ (reference sequence). The CDR3 has 14 amino acids. With 4 bases removed from V and 5 bases from J, the gap between germline ends came to 14 bases. DNA of the CDR3: TGTGCCAGCAGCTCTACAGGGAACGGGTATGGCTACACCTTC. Translation: CASSSTGNGYGYTF.

This chain links TRBV9 with TRBJ2-1; 11 bases align to TRBD2. The trim removed 3 bases at V and 7 bases at J, leaving 6 bases unmatched. Per the germline V gene, CDR1 is SGDLS and CDR2 is YYNGEE. The CDR3 covers 15 residues. CDR3 in amino acids: CASSGLAGGYNEQFF. CDR3 sequence (DNA): TGTGCCAGCAGCGGGCTAGCGGGAGGATATAATGAGCAGTTCTTC.

This clone was recorded once. The chain couples TRBV2 to TRBJ2-5; possibly TRBD1 for D (5 bases). The CDR3 is 14 amino acids. CDR1 SNHLY and CDR2 FYNNEI come from the germline V gene. Trimming stripped 1 base from V and 5 bases from J, with 11 bases between. The CDR3 is CASSEGQGGETQYF. The CDR3 DNA is TGTGCCAGCAGTGAAGGGCAGGGTGGGGAGACCCAGTACTTC.

The chain recombines TRBV27 with TRBJ2-3; 10 nucleotides align to TRBD2. The germline V gene encodes CDR1 MNHEY and CDR2 SMNVEV (reference sequence). The V gene end was trimmed by 3 bases and the J gene end by 2 bases; junction bases not matched to a gene: 2. The CDR3 is 15 amino acids. The CDR3 region is CASSFGLAVTDTQYF. CDR3 in DNA: TGTGCCAGCAGTTTCGGACTAGCGGTCACAGATACGCAGTATTTT.

The J gene is TRBJ1-1, the V gene TRBV10-2, with 11 bases that match TRBD1. The CDR3 has 15 amino acids. Germline V gene lookup returns CDR1 WSHSY and CDR2 SAAADI. V lost 6 bases to trimming and J lost 1 base; unmatched junction nucleotides: 4. The CDR3 nucleotides read TGCGCCAGCAGGGGGACAGGGGGACGGAACACTGAAGCTTTCTTT. Protein: CASRGTGGRNTEAFF.

V is TRBV27 and J is TRBJ2-7, with 9 bases fitting TRBD1. Germline V gene sequence: CDR1 MNHEY, CDR2 SMNVEV (reference sequence). The CDR3 has 17 residues. V lost 2 bases and J lost 6; bases outside the gene matches: 14. The CDR3 loop reads CASSLSAPTRTGVEQYF. CDR3 DNA sequence: TGTGCCAGCAGTTTAAGTGCGCCTACTCGGACAGGGGTCGAGCAGTACTTC.